The TCR beta chain described here comes from a study of blood T cell repertoires in COVID-19. Study-level background: Sources were T cells, B-cell-depleted T cells, or PBMCs; the material itself was cDNA or gDNA.

CDR1 and CDR2 (germline): SEHNR, FQNEAQ (reference sequence). The V gene lost 1 base and the J gene lost 5 bases, with 6 bases spanning the gap. The CDR3 is 13 amino acids. In the authors' workflow: The assay estimated nucleated cells by amplifying reference gene primers. Repertoires were generated with immunoSEQ multiplex PCR, while TCRdb's copy carries only in-frame clones and drops some. That table furnishes V, J and clone size, whereas the DNA furnished D and trimming. The data hold 200,000 to 250,000 clones, with roughly 82% observed a single time. This TCR came from a man older than 75 with acute or convalescent COVID-19. V is TRBV7-9 and J is TRBJ2-1, with D perhaps matching TRBD2 (5 bases). Sequencing was performed on peripheral blood. The CDR3 DNA reads as TGTGCCAGCAGCTTAGGCGGGCACAATGAGCAGTTCTTC. Translation gives CASSLGGHNEQFF.